The rows below give T cell receptor beta chains drawn from one sample of a study of blood T cell repertoires in COVID-19. Repertoires were generated with immunoSEQ multiplex PCR, while TCRdb's copy carries only in-frame clones and drops some. This table holds around 80,000 clones, about 68% found once. The specimen was peripheral blood. The receptors derive from a man aged 50 to 60 with active or convalescent COVID-19. Each CDR3 is given with its conserved first and last residue. D genes are given only for firm matches. Clone sizes are given selectively: once, few, many, or a class where the clone is expanded.

J gene | CDR3 length | clone size | V gene | D gene | CDR3 protein | CDR3 DNA
TRBJ2-3 | 15 | few | TRBV6-5 | TRBD2 | CASSIRRGSQDTQYF | TGTGCCAGCTCAATCAGGCGGGGGTCCCAGGATACGCAGTATTTT
TRBJ2-2 | 16 | once | TRBV6-4 | TRBD1 | CASSLTTGPWAGELFF | TGTGCCAGCAGCCTTACGACAGGGCCCTGGGCCGGGGAGCTGTTTTTT
TRBJ2-3 | 16 | . | TRBV12-5 | TRBD1 | CASAPGGRASTDTQYF | TGTGCTAGTGCCCCAGGGGGCAGAGCTAGCACAGATACGCAGTATTTT
TRBJ2-3 | 11 | . | TRBV29-1 | TRBD2 | CSFERGGTQYF | TGCAGCTTTGAGCGGGGGGGTACGCAGTATTTT
TRBJ1-1 | 14 | . | TRBV6-5 | . | CASSSGAMVTEAFF | TGTGCCAGCAGTTCAGGGGCTATGGTCACTGAAGCTTTCTTT
TRBJ2-1 | 16 | . | TRBV15 | TRBD1 | CATSRDGTGVGNEQFF | TGTGCCACCAGCAGAGATGGGACAGGGGTAGGTAATGAGCAGTTCTTC
TRBJ1-2 | 16 | . | TRBV4-1 | . | CASSHQLGAGLYGYTF | TGCGCCAGCAGCCACCAGTTAGGGGCAGGTCTCTATGGCTACACCTTC
TRBJ2-5 | 15 | . | TRBV5-4 | . | CASSLAGDEQETQYF | TGTGCCAGCAGCTTGGCCGGGGATGAACAAGAGACCCAGTACTTC
TRBJ2-1 | 14 | . | TRBV7-3 | . | CASSQGGIYNEQFF | TGTGCCAGCAGCCAAGGGGGTATCTACAATGAGCAGTTCTTC
TRBJ1-1 | 15 | . | TRBV7-2 | TRBD1 | CASTRGTGTYTEAFF | TGTGCCAGCACCCGTGGGACAGGGACGTACACTGAAGCTTTCTTT
TRBJ1-1 | 17 | few | TRBV4-3 | TRBD1 | CASSTRTGGSQGTEAFF | TGCGCCAGCAGCACCCGGACAGGGGGCAGCCAAGGGACTGAAGCTTTCTTT
TRBJ2-1 | 14 | once | TRBV19 | . | CASSPQGSTIEQFF | TGTGCCAGTAGCCCCCAGGGCAGCACGATTGAGCAGTTCTTC
TRBJ2-7 | 13 | . | TRBV2 | . | CASSGPGGGEQYF | TGTGCCAGCAGTGGACCTGGGGGCGGCGAGCAGTACTTC
TRBJ2-1 | 14 | . | TRBV7-2 | TRBD1 | CASSETGYAGEQFF | TGTGCCAGCAGCGAGACAGGGTATGCAGGTGAGCAGTTCTTC
TRBJ2-1 | 16 | . | TRBV19 | . | CASSIPRGGYDNEQFF | TGTGCCAGTAGTATACCCAGGGGCGGTTACGACAATGAGCAGTTCTTC
TRBJ1-1 | 13 | . | TRBV9 | . | CASSINRDTEAFF | TGTGCCAGCAGCATTAACAGGGACACTGAAGCTTTCTTT
TRBJ2-7 | 15 | . | TRBV11-1 | TRBD1 | CASSDTGTGGYEQYF | TGTGCCAGCAGCGACACCGGGACAGGGGGGTACGAGCAGTACTTC
TRBJ2-3 | 13 | . | TRBV7-3 | . | CASSLISPDTQYF | TGTGCCAGCAGTCTTATTAGCCCGGATACGCAGTATTTT
TRBJ2-5 | 16 | once | TRBV7-2 | TRBD2 | CASRPGAGGPRETQYF | TGTGCCAGCAGACCAGGAGCGGGGGGGCCGCGAGAGACCCAGTACTTC
TRBJ2-1 | 16 | . | TRBV7-8 | TRBD2 | CASSLRTSSLYNEQFF | TGTGCCAGCAGCCTCCGGACTAGCTCCCTCTACAATGAGCAGTTCTTC
TRBJ1-1 | 12 | many | TRBV7-8 | . | CASSRLGTEAFF | TGTGCCAGCAGCCGGCTCGGGACTGAAGCTTTCTTT
TRBJ1-1 | 14 | . | TRBV6-5 | . | CASSYSRVYTEAFF | TGTGCCAGCAGTTACTCCAGGGTATACACTGAAGCTTTCTTT
TRBJ2-3 | 10 | . | TRBV20-1 | . | CSERGGQQYF | TGCAGCGAAAGGGGCGGACAGCAGTATTTT